This T cell receptor beta chain was sequenced in a study of shared clonotypes between healthy human individuals. Findings of the study overall: Larger richness was generally estimated for naive than memory subsets. Clonotypes shared by all four sorted-subset donors had higher generation probabilities than non-shared clonotypes.

All donors were healthy HIV-negative adults lacking recent acute infections or vaccinations. The split of CD4+ cells yielded CD45RA+ naive and CD45RA-negative memory subsets. The CDR3 has 11 residues. Germline loops: CDR1 DFQATT, CDR2 SNEGSKA (reference sequence). As regards this clone: The antigen is undetermined. Germline is not matched at one junction end, which may reflect a read error.

Method: immunoSEQ multiplex PCR; TCRdb's copy keeps in-frame clones and lacks some. The sample includes over 1.4 million clones, around 97% of them seen just once. The origin of this receptor is a man aged 25 to 40 in good health. The chain uses TRBV20-1 and TRBJ1-5; D ambiguous. Material: naive CD4+ T cells sorted from blood. Subset here: CD45RA+ positively selected. CDR3 DNA: TGCAGTGCTAGATCCGGTCAGTCCCAGCATTTT. It encodes CSARSGQSQHF.